This is a list of T cell receptor beta chains from one sample in a study of control samples from healthy donors and cancer patients. TCRdb's table, derived via immunoSEQ multiplex PCR, lists solely in-frame clones and lacks some. This table holds roughly 80,000 clones, around 90% found once. What was sequenced was PBMCs. The source is an older woman with head and neck cancer. CDR3s include the opening cysteine and the closing phenylalanine or tryptophan. A D gene is named only where the DNA matches it firmly. The size field is filled for only some rows; it gives once, few, many or a size class.

abundance	v_gene	j_gene	d_gene	CDR3nt	CDR3aa
-	TRBV9	TRBJ2-5	TRBD2	TGTGCCAGCAGCGGGGGGAGCGGGAGGGCCCAAGAGACCCAGTACTTC	CASSGGSGRAQETQYF
few	TRBV19	TRBJ2-7	TRBD2	TGTGCCACCCAAAGACTAGCGGGAGCCTACGAGCAGTACTTC	CATQRLAGAYEQYF
-	TRBV13	TRBJ2-3	-	TGTGCCAGCAGCTTACAACTAGGGGGGGTCAATACGCAGTATTTT	CASSLQLGGVNTQYF
-	TRBV12-3/TRBV12-4	TRBJ1-2	-	TGTGCCAGCAGTTATGGATCAAACTATGGCTACACCTTC	CASSYGSNYGYTF
-	TRBV5-4	TRBJ1-4	-	TGTGCCAGCAGCCGTGAGGGGGATGGGGAAAAACTGTTTTTT	CASSREGDGEKLFF
-	TRBV19	TRBJ2-6	-	TGTGCCAGTAGTCCTTTGTCCTCTGGGGCCAACGTCCTGACTTTC	CASSPLSSGANVLTF
once	TRBV6-2/TRBV6-3	TRBJ2-7	TRBD2	TGTGCCAGCAGTTCCACCGGGACTAGCGGGTACGAGCAGTACTTC	CASSSTGTSGYEQYF
-	TRBV6-5	TRBJ2-3	-	TGTGCCAGCGGGAGGGGGTCAGATACGCAGTATTTT	CASGRGSDTQYF
-	TRBV19	TRBJ2-2	TRBD2	TGTGCCAGTAGTATGTCTAGCGGGTCTGGCACCGGGGAGCTGTTTTTT	CASSMSSGSGTGELFF
-	TRBV9	TRBJ2-3	TRBD2	TGTGCCAGCAGCGTAGAGTCTAGCGGGAGAGGTTCAGATACGCAGTATTTT	CASSVESSGRGSDTQYF
-	TRBV7-2	TRBJ2-3	TRBD1	TGTGCCACAACCCAACAGGGGCCCACCATAGATACGCAGTATTTT	CATTQQGPTIDTQYF
-	TRBV5-6	TRBJ2-1	TRBD2	TGTGCCAGCAGCTTGGCCGTAGGGACTAGTTACAATGAGCAGTTCTTC	CASSLAVGTSYNEQFF
-	TRBV7-9	TRBJ2-7	-	TGTGCCAGCAGCCCCAAGGTACGCCTAGGCAACGAGCAGTACTTC	CASSPKVRLGNEQYF
-	TRBV5-1	TRBJ2-1	TRBD2	TGCGCCAGCACCCGATGGGGCGGGAGTTTTGTTAATGAGCAGTTCTTC	CASTRWGGSFVNEQFF
-	TRBV5-1	TRBJ1-1	TRBD1	TGCGCCAGCAGCTCCACCGGGACAGGGGGCTTAAACACTGAAGCTTTCTTT	CASSSTGTGGLNTEAFF